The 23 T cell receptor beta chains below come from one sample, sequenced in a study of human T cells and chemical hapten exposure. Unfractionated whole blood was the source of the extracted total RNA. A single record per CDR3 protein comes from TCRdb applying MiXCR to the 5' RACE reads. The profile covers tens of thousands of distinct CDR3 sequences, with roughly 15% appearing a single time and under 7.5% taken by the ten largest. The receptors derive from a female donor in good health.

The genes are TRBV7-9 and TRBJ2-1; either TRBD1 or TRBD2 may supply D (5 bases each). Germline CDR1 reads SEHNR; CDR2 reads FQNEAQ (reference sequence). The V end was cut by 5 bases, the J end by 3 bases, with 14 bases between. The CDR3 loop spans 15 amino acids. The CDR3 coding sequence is TGTGCCAGCAGCCCCAACGGGGCCATCTACAATGAGCAGTTCTTC. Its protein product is CASSPNGAIYNEQFF.

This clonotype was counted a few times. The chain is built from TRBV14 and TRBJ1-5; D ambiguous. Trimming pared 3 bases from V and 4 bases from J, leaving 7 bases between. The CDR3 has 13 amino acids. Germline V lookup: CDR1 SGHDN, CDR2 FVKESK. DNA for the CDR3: TGTGCCAGCAGCCAGTTCGGGAATCAGCCCCAGCATTTT. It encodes CASSQFGNQPQHF. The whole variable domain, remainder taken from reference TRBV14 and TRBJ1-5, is EAGVTQFPSHSVIEKGQTVTLRCDPISGHDNLYWYRRVMGKEIKFLLHFVKESKQDESGMPNNRFLAERTGGTYSTLKVQPAELEDSGVYFCASSQFGNQPQHFGDGTRLSIL.

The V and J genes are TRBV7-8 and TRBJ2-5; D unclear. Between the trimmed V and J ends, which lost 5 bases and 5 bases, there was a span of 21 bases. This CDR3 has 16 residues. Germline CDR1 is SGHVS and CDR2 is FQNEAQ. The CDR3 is CASSPKTPHLGETQYF. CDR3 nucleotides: TGTGCCAGCAGCCCCAAGACACCCCATTTGGGGGAGACCCAGTACTTC.

This chain's CDR3 is CASSPTSRDRARGEKLFF. CDR3 coding DNA: TGTGCCAGCAGCCCAACGTCCCGGGACAGGGCCCGGGGTGAAAAACTGTTTTTT. This rearrangement joins TRBV7-6 to TRBJ1-4; TRBD1 matches 9 bases. V lost 5 bases and J lost 7; bases outside the gene matches: 17. Germline V gene data show CDR1 as SGHVS and CDR2 as FNYEAQ. This CDR3 is 18 amino acids long.

CDR3 region: CASSHHRGPSYEQYF. DNA of the CDR3: TGCGCCAGCAGTCACCACAGGGGACCCTCCTACGAGCAGTACTTC. V gene TRBV23-1 combines with J gene TRBJ2-7; 7 nucleotides line up with TRBD1. TRBV23-1 is an ORF for which the function is uncertain. V shed 3 bases, J shed 0 bases, and the junction held 5 bases outside the gene matches. The CDR3 loop spans 15 amino acids.

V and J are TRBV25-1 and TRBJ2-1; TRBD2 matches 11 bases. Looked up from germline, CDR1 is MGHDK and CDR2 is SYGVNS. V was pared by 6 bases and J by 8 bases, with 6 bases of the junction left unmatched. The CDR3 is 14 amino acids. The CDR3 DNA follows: TGTGCCAGCAGACGACTAGCGGGATCGGATGAGCAGTTCTTC. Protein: CASRRLAGSDEQFF. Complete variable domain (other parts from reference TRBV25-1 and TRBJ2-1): EADIYQTPRYLVIGTGKKITLECSQTMGHDKMYWYQQDPGMELHLIHYSYGVNSTEKGDLSSESTVSRIRTEHFPLTLESARPSHTSQYLCASRRLAGSDEQFFGPGTRLTVL.

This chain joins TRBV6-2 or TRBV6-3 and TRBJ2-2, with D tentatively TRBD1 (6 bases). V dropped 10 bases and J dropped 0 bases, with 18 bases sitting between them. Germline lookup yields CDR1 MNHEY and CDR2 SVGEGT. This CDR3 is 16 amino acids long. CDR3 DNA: TGTGCCATACAACCGGGACACTCAACGAACACCGGGGAGCTGTTTTTT. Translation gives CAIQPGHSTNTGELFF.

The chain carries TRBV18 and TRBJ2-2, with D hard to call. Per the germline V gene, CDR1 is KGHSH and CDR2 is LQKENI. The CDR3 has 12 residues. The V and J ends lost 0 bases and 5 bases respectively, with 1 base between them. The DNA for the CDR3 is TGTGCCAGCTCACCACCGACCGGGGAGCTGTTTTTT. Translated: CASSPPTGELFF. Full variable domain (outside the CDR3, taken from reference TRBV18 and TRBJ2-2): NAGVMQNPRHLVRRRGQEARLRCSPMKGHSHVYWYRQLPEEGLKFMVYLQKENIIDESGMPKERFSAEFPKEGPSILRIQQVVRGDSAAYFCASSPPTGELFFGEGSRLTVL.

CDR3 sequence (DNA): TGCAGCGTTGTACCCCGTGGGTACGTTAACAATGAGCAGTTCTTC. This sequence encodes CSVVPRGYVNNEQFF. V is TRBV29-1 and J is TRBJ2-1, with D uncertain. Between the trimmed V and J ends, which lost 4 bases and 5 bases, there was a span of 18 bases. CDR1 and CDR2 (germline): SQVTM, ANQGSEA. This CDR3 is built from 15 residues.

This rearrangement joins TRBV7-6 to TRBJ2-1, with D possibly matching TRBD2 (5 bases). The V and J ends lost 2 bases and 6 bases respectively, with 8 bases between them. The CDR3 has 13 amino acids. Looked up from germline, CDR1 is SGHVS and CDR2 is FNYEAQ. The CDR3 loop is CASSLFAGNEQFF. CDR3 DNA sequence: TGTGCCAGCAGCTTATTCGCGGGCAATGAGCAGTTCTTC. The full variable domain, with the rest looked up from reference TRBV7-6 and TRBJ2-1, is GAGVSQSPRYKVTKRGQDVALRCDPISGHVSLYWYRQALGQGPEFLTYFNYEAQQDKSGLPNDRFSAERPEGSISTLTIQRTEQRDSAMYRCASSLFAGNEQFFGPGTRLTVL.

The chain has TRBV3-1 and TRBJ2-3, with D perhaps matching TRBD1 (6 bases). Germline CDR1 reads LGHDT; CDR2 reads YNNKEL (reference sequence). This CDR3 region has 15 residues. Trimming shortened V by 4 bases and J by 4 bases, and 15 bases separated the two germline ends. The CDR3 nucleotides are TGTGCCAGCAGCCGCGCGTGGACAGTCCCAGATACGCAGTATTTT. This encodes CASSRAWTVPDTQYF.

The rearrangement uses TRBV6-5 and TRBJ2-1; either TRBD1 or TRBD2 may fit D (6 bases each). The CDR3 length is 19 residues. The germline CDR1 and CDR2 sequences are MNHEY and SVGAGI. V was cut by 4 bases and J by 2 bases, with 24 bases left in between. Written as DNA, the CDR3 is TGTGCCAGCAGTTGGCTACAGGGACTTGGGGGGAGAACCTACAATGAGCAGTTCTTC. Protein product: CASSWLQGLGGRTYNEQFF.

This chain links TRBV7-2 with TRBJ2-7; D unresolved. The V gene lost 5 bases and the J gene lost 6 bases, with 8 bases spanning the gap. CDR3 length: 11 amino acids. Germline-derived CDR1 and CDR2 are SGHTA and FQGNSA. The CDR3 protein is CASSILGEQYF. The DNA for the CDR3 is TGTGCCAGCAGCATCCTCGGCGAGCAGTACTTC. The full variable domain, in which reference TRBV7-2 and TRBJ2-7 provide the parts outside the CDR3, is GAGVSQSPSNKVTEKGKDVELRCDPISGHTALYWYRQSLGQGLEFLIYFQGNSAPDKSGLPSDRFSAERTGGSVSTLTIQRTQQEDSAVYLCASSILGEQYFGPGTRLTVT.

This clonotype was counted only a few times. CDR3 loop: CSARDLRQGAGTEAFF. The CDR3, as DNA: TGCAGTGCTAGAGATTTGAGACAGGGGGCTGGCACTGAAGCTTTCTTT. The chain employs TRBV20-1 and TRBJ1-1; 10 bases match TRBD1. V trimming: 0 bases; J trimming: 4 bases; junction bases outside the gene matches: 8. The germline CDR1 and CDR2 sequences are DFQATT and SNEGSKA (reference sequence). The CDR3 is 16 residues long.

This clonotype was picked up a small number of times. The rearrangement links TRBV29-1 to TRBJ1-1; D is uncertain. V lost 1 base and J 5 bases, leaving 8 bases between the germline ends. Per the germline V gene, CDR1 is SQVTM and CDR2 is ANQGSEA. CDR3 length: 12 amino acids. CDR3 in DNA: TGCAGCGTTGAAGGCTCTCGTACTGAAGCTTTCTTT. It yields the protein CSVEGSRTEAFF.

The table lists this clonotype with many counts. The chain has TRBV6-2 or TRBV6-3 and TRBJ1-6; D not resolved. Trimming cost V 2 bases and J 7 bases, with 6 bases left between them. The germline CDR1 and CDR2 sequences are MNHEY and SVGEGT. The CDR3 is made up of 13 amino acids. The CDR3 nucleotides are TGTGCCAGCAGTTACCTGGACAATTCACCCCTCCACTTT. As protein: CASSYLDNSPLHF.

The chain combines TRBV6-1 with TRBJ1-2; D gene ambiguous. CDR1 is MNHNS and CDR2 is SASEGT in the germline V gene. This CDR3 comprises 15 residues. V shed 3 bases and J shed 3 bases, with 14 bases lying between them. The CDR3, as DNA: TGTGCCAGCAGTGAGGCAGGATCGGGCCACTATGGCTACACCTTC. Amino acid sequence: CASSEAGSGHYGYTF.

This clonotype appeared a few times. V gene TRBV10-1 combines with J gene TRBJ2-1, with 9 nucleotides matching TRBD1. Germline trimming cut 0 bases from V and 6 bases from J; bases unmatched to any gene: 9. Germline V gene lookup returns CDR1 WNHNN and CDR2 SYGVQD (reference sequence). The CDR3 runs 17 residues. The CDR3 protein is CASSESKRTGVVNEQFF. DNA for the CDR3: TGCGCCAGCAGTGAGTCGAAAAGGACAGGGGTGGTCAATGAGCAGTTCTTC.

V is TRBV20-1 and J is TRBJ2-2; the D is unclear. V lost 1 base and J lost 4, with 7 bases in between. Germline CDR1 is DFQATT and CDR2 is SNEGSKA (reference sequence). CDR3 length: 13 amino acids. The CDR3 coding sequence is TGCAGTGCTAGAGCACACCTCACCGGGGAGCTGTTTTTT. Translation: CSARAHLTGELFF.

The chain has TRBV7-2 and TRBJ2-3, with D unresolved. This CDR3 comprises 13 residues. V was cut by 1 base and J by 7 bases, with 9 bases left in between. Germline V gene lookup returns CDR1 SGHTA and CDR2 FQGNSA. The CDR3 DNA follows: TGTGCCAGCAGCTTAGTCGTAGAGAATACGCAGTATTTT. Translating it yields CASSLVVENTQYF.

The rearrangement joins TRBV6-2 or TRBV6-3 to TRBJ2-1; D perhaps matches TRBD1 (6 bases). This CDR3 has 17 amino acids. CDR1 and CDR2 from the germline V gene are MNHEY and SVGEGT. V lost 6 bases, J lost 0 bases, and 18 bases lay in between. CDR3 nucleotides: TGTGCCAGCAGCCTACTGGGGGCCCCGAGCTCCTACAATGAGCAGTTCTTC. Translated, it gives CASSLLGAPSSYNEQFF.

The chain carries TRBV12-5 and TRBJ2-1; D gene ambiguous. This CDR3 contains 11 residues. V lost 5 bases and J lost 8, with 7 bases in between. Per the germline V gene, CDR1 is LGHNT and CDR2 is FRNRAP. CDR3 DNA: TGTGCTAGTGGTCCCCGGGATGAGCAGTTCTTC. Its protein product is CASGPRDEQFF.

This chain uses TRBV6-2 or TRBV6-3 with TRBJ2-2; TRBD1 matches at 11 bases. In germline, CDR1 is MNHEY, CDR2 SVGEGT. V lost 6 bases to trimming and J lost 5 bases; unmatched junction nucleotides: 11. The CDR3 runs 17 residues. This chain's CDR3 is CASSNYPGTGGTGELFF. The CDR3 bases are TGTGCCAGCAGCAACTACCCCGGGACAGGGGGAACCGGGGAGCTGTTTTTT.